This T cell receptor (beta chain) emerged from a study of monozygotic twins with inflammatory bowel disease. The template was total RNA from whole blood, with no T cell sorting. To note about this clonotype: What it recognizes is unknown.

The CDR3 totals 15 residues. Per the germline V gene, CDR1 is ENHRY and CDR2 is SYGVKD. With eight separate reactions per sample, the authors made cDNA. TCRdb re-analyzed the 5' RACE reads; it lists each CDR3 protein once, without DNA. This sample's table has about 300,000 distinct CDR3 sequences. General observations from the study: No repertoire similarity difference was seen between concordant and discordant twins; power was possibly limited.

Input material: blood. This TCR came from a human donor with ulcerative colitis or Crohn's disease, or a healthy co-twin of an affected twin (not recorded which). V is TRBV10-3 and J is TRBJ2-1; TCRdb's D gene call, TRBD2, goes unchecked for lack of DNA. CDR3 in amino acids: CAISPVEGTYNEQFF.